This is a list of T cell receptor beta chains from one sample in a study of T cells after posttransplantation cyclophosphamide. Measured with immunoSEQ multiplex PCR; TCRdb has only the in-frame clones, and not every one. This table has 7,500 to 10,000 clones, about four fifths appearing once. The sequencing used PBMCs, collected roughly 2,000 days after a stem cell transplant with posttransplant cyclophosphamide. All receptors come from a female patient between 35 and 55 years old who received an allogeneic stem cell transplant from a related donor, was CMV-positive, and had no GVHD. The T cells may partly be graft donor cells. CDR3s include the opening cysteine and the closing phenylalanine or tryptophan. The D gene is left open where the match is weak. Clone size is not always given. Where it is, it says once, few, many or a class for expanded clones.

v_gene: TRBV4-2
j_gene: TRBJ2-2
d_gene: TRBD1
abundance: .
CDR3aa: CASSQGQGASELFF
CDR3nt: TGTGCCAGCAGCCAAGGACAGGGGGCCTCGGAGCTGTTTTTT

v_gene: TRBV6-1
j_gene: TRBJ2-4
d_gene: .
abundance: .
CDR3aa: CASSESLSAGAKNIQYF
CDR3nt: TGTGCCAGCAGTGAAAGTCTGAGCGCAGGGGCCAAAAACATTCAGTACTTC

v_gene: TRBV28
j_gene: TRBJ2-7
d_gene: .
abundance: .
CDR3aa: CASSPPASEQYF
CDR3nt: TGTGCCAGCAGTCCCCCCGCGTCCGAGCAGTACTTC

v_gene: TRBV15
j_gene: TRBJ2-5
d_gene: .
abundance: .
CDR3aa: CATSANLEQETQYF
CDR3nt: TGTGCCACCAGCGCGAATCTGGAGCAAGAGACCCAGTACTTC

v_gene: TRBV13
j_gene: TRBJ2-2
d_gene: TRBD2
abundance: .
CDR3aa: CASSLLVAGGELFF
CDR3nt: TGTGCCAGCAGCTTGTTGGTAGCGGGCGGGGAGCTGTTTTTT

v_gene: TRBV2
j_gene: TRBJ1-5
d_gene: .
abundance: .
CDR3aa: CASSESIVSNQPQHF
CDR3nt: TGTGCCAGCAGTGAATCAATTGTTAGCAATCAGCCCCAGCATTTT

v_gene: TRBV7-9
j_gene: TRBJ2-5
d_gene: .
abundance: .
CDR3aa: CASSPPRGYQETQYF
CDR3nt: TGTGCCAGCAGCCCCCCCCGGGGGTACCAAGAGACCCAGTACTTC

v_gene: TRBV4-1
j_gene: TRBJ1-2
d_gene: .
abundance: .
CDR3aa: CASSQNGGSDYGYTF
CDR3nt: TGCGCCAGCAGCCAAAATGGGGGGTCCGATTATGGCTACACCTTC

v_gene: TRBV10-3
j_gene: TRBJ2-7
d_gene: .
abundance: few
CDR3aa: CAISERGKGYEQYF
CDR3nt: TGTGCCATCAGTGAACGCGGGAAGGGCTACGAGCAGTACTTC

v_gene: TRBV4-2
j_gene: TRBJ2-6
d_gene: TRBD1
abundance: .
CDR3aa: CASSHEQGLPGANVLTF
CDR3nt: TGTGCCAGCAGCCACGAACAGGGGCTGCCTGGGGCCAACGTCCTGACTTTC

v_gene: TRBV11-3
j_gene: TRBJ1-2
d_gene: TRBD1
abundance: .
CDR3aa: CASSFVRGYYGYTF
CDR3nt: TGTGCCAGCAGCTTCGTCAGGGGGTACTATGGCTACACCTTC

v_gene: TRBV7-9
j_gene: TRBJ1-1
d_gene: .
abundance: .
CDR3aa: CASSPGQNTEAFF
CDR3nt: TGTGCCAGCAGCCCGGGACAGAACACTGAAGCTTTCTTT

v_gene: TRBV6-5
j_gene: TRBJ1-2
d_gene: TRBD1
abundance: .
CDR3aa: CASSLDRNYGYTF
CDR3nt: TGTGCCAGCAGTTTGGACAGGAACTATGGCTACACCTTC

v_gene: TRBV5-1
j_gene: TRBJ2-5
d_gene: .
abundance: .
CDR3aa: CASSGQGGFETQYF
CDR3nt: TGCGCCAGCAGTGGTCAGGGGGGTTTCGAGACCCAGTACTTC

v_gene: TRBV15
j_gene: TRBJ1-1
d_gene: TRBD1
abundance: .
CDR3aa: CATSRDRGTEAFF
CDR3nt: TGTGCCACCAGCAGAGACAGGGGGACTGAAGCTTTCTTT

v_gene: TRBV4-2
j_gene: TRBJ1-2
d_gene: .
abundance: few
CDR3aa: CASSQDKGGNYGYTF
CDR3nt: TGTGCCAGCAGCCAAGATAAGGGAGGCAACTATGGCTACACCTTC